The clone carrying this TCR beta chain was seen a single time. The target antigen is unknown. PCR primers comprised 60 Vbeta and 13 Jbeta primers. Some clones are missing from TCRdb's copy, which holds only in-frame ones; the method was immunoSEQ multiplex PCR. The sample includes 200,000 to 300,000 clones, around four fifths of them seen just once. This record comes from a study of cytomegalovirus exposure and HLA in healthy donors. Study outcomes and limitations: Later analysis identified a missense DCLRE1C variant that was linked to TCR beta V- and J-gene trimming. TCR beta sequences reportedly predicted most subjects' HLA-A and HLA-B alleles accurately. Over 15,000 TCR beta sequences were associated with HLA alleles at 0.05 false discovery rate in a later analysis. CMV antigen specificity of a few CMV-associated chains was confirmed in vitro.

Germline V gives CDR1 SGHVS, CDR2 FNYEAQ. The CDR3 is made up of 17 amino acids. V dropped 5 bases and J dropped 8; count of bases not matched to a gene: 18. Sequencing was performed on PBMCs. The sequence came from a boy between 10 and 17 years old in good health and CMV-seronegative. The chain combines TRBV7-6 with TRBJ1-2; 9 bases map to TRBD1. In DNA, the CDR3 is TGTGCCAGCAGCCCAAACCGACTGGGACAGGGCCCGGGGGGCTACACCTTC. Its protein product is CASSPNRLGQGPGGYTF.